A selection of T cell receptor beta chains follows, all from one sample in a study of ipilimumab plus nivolumab after autologous stem cell transplantation. Data came from immunoSEQ multiplex PCR; TCRdb stores just in-frame clones and leaves some out. The sample gives 15,000 or so clones, approximately 71% of which show up once; less than 25% is in the top ten. The sequenced sample was PBMCs, obtained in a trial of ipilimumab plus nivolumab as post-transplant consolidation. The receptors here all came from a male donor with diffuse large B-cell lymphoma. Each CDR3 is given with its conserved first and last residue. The D gene is left open where the match is weak. Clone size appears in some rows only: once, few, many, or a class for an expanded clone.

V gene,D gene,J gene,clone size,CDR3 protein,CDR3 DNA
TRBV19,-,TRBJ1-1,-,CASSATGNTEAFF,TGTGCCAGTAGTGCAACAGGGAACACTGAAGCTTTCTTT
TRBV2,-,TRBJ2-3,-,CASSDARADTQYF,TGTGCCAGCAGTGATGCCCGGGCAGATACGCAGTATTTT
TRBV29-1,TRBD2,TRBJ2-7,-,CSVETSGGDEQYF,TGCAGCGTTGAGACTAGCGGGGGAGACGAGCAGTACTTC
TRBV7-9,-,TRBJ2-1,few,CASSSSRAHEQFF,TGTGCCAGCAGCTCGTCACGAGCTCATGAGCAGTTCTTC
TRBV10-1,-,TRBJ2-3,-,CASQNFAGGTQYF,TGCGCCAGCCAAAACTTCGCCGGTGGTACGCAGTATTTT
TRBV6-5,-,TRBJ1-1,few,CASRRERSDTEAFF,TGTGCCAGCAGGAGGGAACGGTCGGACACTGAAGCTTTCTTT
TRBV19,TRBD2,TRBJ2-2,-,CASSIGLAENTGELFF,TGTGCCAGTAGTATAGGGCTAGCGGAGAACACCGGGGAGCTGTTTTTT
TRBV19,TRBD1,TRBJ2-7,-,CASSYQTGKDHEQYF,TGTGCCAGTAGCTACCAGACAGGGAAGGACCACGAGCAGTACTTC
TRBV7-3,-,TRBJ2-5,-,CASSPGVAETQYF,TGTGCCAGCAGCCCTGGGGTGGCCGAGACCCAGTACTTC
TRBV7-6,-,TRBJ1-2,many,CASSSSGNYGYTF,TGTGCCAGCAGCTCGTCAGGAAACTATGGCTACACCTTC
TRBV18,-,TRBJ2-7,few,CASSPPGNSYEQYF,TGTGCCAGCTCACCACCAGGGAATTCCTACGAGCAGTACTTC
TRBV2,TRBD1,TRBJ1-4,-,CASSEATGGSIMKLFF,TGTGCCAGCAGTGAAGCTACAGGGGGTTCAATAATGAAACTGTTTTTT
TRBV29-1,TRBD2,TRBJ2-1,-,CSTDLAGYNEQFF,TGCAGCACTGACCTAGCGGGGTACAATGAGCAGTTCTTC
TRBV11-2,TRBD2,TRBJ2-3,-,CASSRLAGSTDTQYF,TGTGCCAGCAGCCGACTAGCGGGGTCCACAGATACGCAGTATTTT
TRBV2,-,TRBJ2-5,-,CASSWTWGEETQYF,TGTGCCAGCAGTTGGACGTGGGGGGAAGAGACCCAGTACTTC
TRBV11-2,-,TRBJ2-2,-,CASSPEGFGRTGELFF,TGTGCCAGCAGCCCGGAGGGATTCGGACGAACCGGGGAGCTGTTTTTT
TRBV10-3,-,TRBJ2-1,-,CAISEHMSSYNEQFF,TGTGCCATCAGTGAGCACATGAGCTCCTACAATGAGCAGTTCTTC
TRBV19,-,TRBJ1-5,-,CASSIGAPETPQHF,TGTGCCAGTAGTATAGGGGCGCCCGAAACGCCCCAGCATTTT